This TCR beta chain appears in the sequencing data of a study of T cell responses to AZD1222 COVID-19 vaccine. This CDR3 contains 15 residues. From germline, CDR1 is SGHTS and CDR2 YDEGEE. V was shortened by 4 bases and J by 5 bases, with 18 bases between the two germline ends. As concerns this clone: Its specificity is not known.

Findings and limits, study-wide: Donors, mostly white British, included more females; clonal diversity was possibly underestimated. Repertoires in all cases were sampled only once the peak T cell response had passed. Spike-specific TCR breadth and depth rose after two AZD1222 doses. Vaccine-associated CD4 TCRs spanned spike, dominant at 160-218 and 743-854.

Here immunoSEQ multiplex PCR was the method, and the copy in TCRdb shows in-frame clones only, minus some. The data contain 130,000 to 150,000 clones, 92% of them seen just once; the ten biggest clones take up less than 2%. The sequences come from peripheral blood, collected on day 0 of AZD1222 vaccination. The chain employs TRBV5-8 and TRBJ2-5; no definite D call. This TCR derives from an adult in good health. The DNA for the CDR3 is TGTGCCAGCAGCCTGGGATTGGTTGCCCGGGAGACCCAGTACTTC. The encoded protein is CASSLGLVARETQYF.